This TCR beta chain is drawn from a study of spatial heterogeneity in lung cancer. Study summary: Raw sequencing reads included, on average, more than 8.5 appearances of each unique TCR and UMI combination.

This clonotype appeared many times. Germline V lookup: CDR1 ENHRY, CDR2 SYGVKD. The CDR3 runs 13 residues. Time point indicated: sample taken at primary tumor resection. The sequenced material consisted of unsorted whole RNA from tumor, nontumor lung or frozen PBMC. MiXCR, run by TCRdb on the 5' RACE reads, gives a single entry per CDR3 protein. The profile covers 12,000 or so distinct CDR3 sequences, with 13% to 15% appearing a single time and 2.4% taken by the ten largest. The sequence came from a female donor with early-stage non-small cell lung cancer. The sample in question was PBMCs, obtained at surgery. The chain has TRBV10-3 and TRBJ2-1; either TRBD1 or TRBD2 may fit D (5 bases each). This CDR3 reads CATHGGSYNEQFF. CDR3 DNA: TGTGCTACCCATGGGGGCTCCTACAATGAGCAGTTCTTC.